This is a list of T cell receptor beta chains from one sample in a study of T cell repertoires in cytomegalovirus infection. TCRdb re-called the reads through MiXCR, storing one row per CDR3 protein. The sample carries 80,000 to 90,000 distinct CDR3 sequences, about 44% recorded once. No antigens are known for them. The material was CD8+ T cells from cultured PBMCs, obtained from culture after CMV antigen stimulation. Every receptor here comes from a human donor in good health (CMV status not recorded). Some clones in this sample may be carry-over from other donors' samples. The CDR3 runs from the conserved cysteine through the conserved F or W. The D gene is left open where the match is weak. The size entry is marked missing in some rows and otherwise reads once, few, many or a size class.

D gene	V gene	J gene	clone size	CDR3 protein	CDR3 DNA
.	TRBV11-2	TRBJ2-1	.	CASSFVVRPNEQFF	TGTGCCAGCAGCTTCGTCGTCAGACCCAATGAGCAGTTCTTC
.	TRBV19	TRBJ2-3	.	CASSIPRASGTDTQYF	TGTGCCAGTAGTATCCCTCGGGCTAGTGGGACAGATACGCAGTATTTT
TRBD2	TRBV12-3/TRBV12-4	TRBJ2-1	.	CASSFPVASGSHEQFF	TGTGCCAGCAGCTTCCCTGTGGCTAGCGGGAGCCATGAGCAGTTCTTC
.	TRBV7-6	TRBJ2-7	few	CASSLRRYEQYF	TGTGCCAGCAGCCTCAGACGCTACGAGCAGTACTTC
.	TRBV19	TRBJ1-5	few	CASLVQGTAHQPQHF	TGTGCCAGTCTCGTCCAAGGGACGGCCCATCAGCCCCAGCATTTT
.	TRBV7-8	TRBJ2-6	few	CASSYRSFLSGANVLTF	TGTGCCAGCAGCTACAGATCCTTTCTCTCTGGGGCCAACGTCCTGACTTTC
.	TRBV7-8	TRBJ2-1	few	CASSLAGRDEQFF	TGTGCCAGCAGCTTAGCGGGCAGGGATGAGCAGTTCTTC
.	TRBV25-1	TRBJ2-1	.	CASSELRASGREQFF	TGTGCCAGCAGTGAATTGAGGGCCTCTGGCAGAGAGCAGTTCTTC
.	TRBV7-2	TRBJ1-6	.	CASSPTGIRRAALHF	TGTGCCAGCAGCCCAACCGGGATCCGGAGGGCGGCCCTCCACTTT
.	TRBV7-4	TRBJ2-3	.	CASSLYMGDTQYF	TGTGCCAGCAGCTTATACATGGGTGATACGCAGTATTTT
.	TRBV11-1	TRBJ2-7	.	CATSLKLAYEQYF	TGTGCCACCAGCTTAAAACTAGCTTACGAGCAGTACTTC
TRBD2	TRBV7-2	TRBJ2-7	few	CASSYPGGTSGSNYEQYF	TGTGCCAGCAGTTACCCGGGGGGGACTAGCGGGAGCAACTACGAGCAGTACTTC
TRBD2	TRBV9	TRBJ2-1	.	CASSVGGLAGYNEQFF	TGTGCCAGCAGCGTAGGTGGACTAGCGGGGTACAATGAGCAGTTCTTC
.	TRBV7-8	TRBJ2-3	.	CASSWTGGGTGDTQYF	TGTGCCAGCAGCTGGACCGGGGGTGGAACGGGAGATACGCAGTATTTT
.	TRBV7-8	TRBJ1-5	many	CASSLDPANQPQHF	TGTGCCAGCAGCTTAGACCCGGCCAATCAGCCCCAGCATTTT
.	TRBV6-2/TRBV6-3	TRBJ2-7	few	CASSYSRDRSYEQYF	TGTGCCAGCAGTTACTCCCGAGACAGGTCCTACGAGCAGTACTTC
TRBD2	TRBV27	TRBJ2-5	few	CATIAAGGRQETQYF	TGTGCCACCATCGCAGCGGGAGGGCGACAAGAGACCCAGTACTTC
.	TRBV6-6	TRBJ2-1	.	CVSSLYNEQFF	TGTGTAAGCAGTTTATACAATGAGCAGTTCTTC
.	TRBV4-1	TRBJ2-2	.	CASSQRVGASTGELFF	TGTGCCAGCAGCCAACGCGTGGGGGCGTCCACCGGGGAGCTGTTTTTT
.	TRBV19	TRBJ1-2	.	CASTPYREEDYGYTF	TGTGCCAGTACCCCTTATCGGGAGGAGGACTATGGCTACACCTTC
TRBD2	TRBV12-3/TRBV12-4	TRBJ2-1	.	CASSWGVITGGNEQFF	TGTGCCAGCAGTTGGGGGGTCATAACGGGAGGGAATGAGCAGTTCTTC
.	TRBV6-6	TRBJ2-7	few	CASSFGWGSYEQYF	TGTGCCAGCAGCTTCGGGTGGGGGTCCTACGAGCAGTACTTC
.	TRBV12-3/TRBV12-4	TRBJ1-2	few	CASRSGGANYGYTF	TGTGCCAGCAGGTCCGGAGGAGCTAACTATGGCTACACCTTC
.	TRBV7-8	TRBJ1-3	many	CASSRDTSGNTIYF	TGTGCCAGCAGTAGGGACACCTCTGGAAACACCATATATTTT
.	TRBV7-6	TRBJ2-7	.	CASSLGEGGREQYF	TGTGCCAGCAGCTTAGGGGAGGGGGGCCGCGAGCAGTACTTC
.	TRBV28	TRBJ2-7	.	CASSHPLSYEQYF	TGTGCCAGCAGTCATCCGCTATCATACGAGCAGTACTTC
TRBD2	TRBV6-1	TRBJ2-3	.	CASSPGTSGADTQYF	TGTGCCAGCAGTCCCGGGACTAGCGGGGCAGATACGCAGTATTTT
.	TRBV28	TRBJ2-1	.	CASSQTGQGHNEQFF	TGTGCCAGCAGTCAAACGGGACAAGGACACAATGAGCAGTTCTTC
.	TRBV7-9	TRBJ2-7	.	CASSLKGFGSF	TGTGCCAGCAGCTTAAAGGGATTCGGGAGCTTC
.	TRBV6-2/TRBV6-3	TRBJ1-4	.	CASSYRGANEKLFF	TGTGCCAGCAGTTACAGGGGAGCTAATGAAAAACTGTTTTTT
.	TRBV19	TRBJ2-1	few	CASSATYNEQFF	TGTGCCAGTAGTGCAACCTACAATGAGCAGTTCTTC
TRBD2	TRBV7-3	TRBJ2-4	.	CASSLYSGIWGIQYF	TGTGCCAGCAGCTTATATAGCGGGATATGGGGCATTCAGTACTTC
.	TRBV19	TRBJ1-6	.	CARSMGTDSSYNSPLHF	TGTGCCAGAAGCATGGGGACGGATAGCTCCTATAATTCACCCCTCCACTTT
.	TRBV4-1	TRBJ1-4	.	CASSQVERGTNEKLFF	TGCGCCAGCAGCCAAGTGGAGAGGGGCACTAATGAAAAACTGTTTTTT
TRBD2	TRBV7-6	TRBJ2-1	.	CASSPTSGGLNEQFF	TGTGCCAGCAGCCCGACTAGCGGGGGCCTCAATGAGCAGTTCTTC
TRBD1	TRBV4-1	TRBJ1-1	.	CASSQVPGQGSTEAFF	TGCGCCAGCAGCCAAGTTCCGGGACAGGGGAGCACTGAAGCTTTCTTT
.	TRBV11-2	TRBJ1-2	.	CASSSSPGRPKGDGYTF	TGTGCCAGCAGCTCCTCCCCCGGACGGCCCAAGGGGGATGGCTACACCTTC
TRBD2	TRBV5-6	TRBJ2-7	.	CASSLGGGVSYEQYF	TGTGCCAGCAGCTTGGGCGGGGGGGTATCTTACGAGCAGTACTTC
TRBD1	TRBV29-1	TRBJ2-1	.	CSVERQGLFF	TGCAGCGTCGAGAGACAGGGCCTGTTCTTC
.	TRBV7-4	TRBJ2-1	few	CASSLLDNEQFF	TGTGCCAGCAGCTTACTTGACAATGAGCAGTTCTTC
.	TRBV10-2	TRBJ2-3	few	CASREQTDTDTQYF	TGCGCCAGCAGAGAACAGACGGACACAGATACGCAGTATTTT
TRBD1	TRBV7-9	TRBJ2-1	.	CASTRPGQGSNEQFF	TGTGCCAGCACCCGGCCGGGACAGGGCTCCAATGAGCAGTTCTTC
.	TRBV5-1	TRBJ1-5	few	CASSLVAGNQPQHF	TGCGCCAGCAGCTTGGTGGCAGGCAATCAGCCCCAGCATTTT
.	TRBV7-6	TRBJ2-7	.	CASRSPISYEQYF	TGTGCCAGCAGATCCCCCATCTCCTACGAGCAGTACTTC
.	TRBV29-1	TRBJ2-2	few	CSVRTDFANTGELFF	TGCAGCGTTCGGACAGACTTTGCGAACACCGGGGAGCTGTTTTTT
TRBD2	TRBV20-1	TRBJ2-7	.	CSAGLAGREQYF	TGCAGTGCCGGACTAGCCGGGCGCGAGCAGTACTTC
.	TRBV7-4	TRBJ2-1	.	CASSIGRNEQFF	TGTGCCAGCAGCATAGGGAGGAATGAGCAGTTCTTC
.	TRBV28	TRBJ2-1	.	CASTILRAFSSYNEQFF	TGTGCCAGCACCATACTCAGGGCATTTAGCTCCTACAATGAGCAGTTCTTC
.	TRBV7-6	TRBJ1-6	.	CASSLEGTNPTSHSPLHF	TGTGCCAGCAGCTTAGAGGGCACAAACCCTACAAGCCATTCACCCCTCCACTTT
.	TRBV7-1	TRBJ1-4	.	CASSPSAGEKLFF	TGTGCCAGCAGCCCTTCGGCGGGTGAAAAACTGTTTTTT
.	TRBV7-2	TRBJ2-3	.	CASSSTYTLSDTQYF	TGTGCCAGCAGCTCCACTTATACTCTTTCAGATACGCAGTATTTT
.	TRBV6-2/TRBV6-3	TRBJ1-5	.	CASKSNLGNQPQHF	TGTGCCAGCAAGTCCAACCTTGGCAATCAGCCCCAGCATTTT